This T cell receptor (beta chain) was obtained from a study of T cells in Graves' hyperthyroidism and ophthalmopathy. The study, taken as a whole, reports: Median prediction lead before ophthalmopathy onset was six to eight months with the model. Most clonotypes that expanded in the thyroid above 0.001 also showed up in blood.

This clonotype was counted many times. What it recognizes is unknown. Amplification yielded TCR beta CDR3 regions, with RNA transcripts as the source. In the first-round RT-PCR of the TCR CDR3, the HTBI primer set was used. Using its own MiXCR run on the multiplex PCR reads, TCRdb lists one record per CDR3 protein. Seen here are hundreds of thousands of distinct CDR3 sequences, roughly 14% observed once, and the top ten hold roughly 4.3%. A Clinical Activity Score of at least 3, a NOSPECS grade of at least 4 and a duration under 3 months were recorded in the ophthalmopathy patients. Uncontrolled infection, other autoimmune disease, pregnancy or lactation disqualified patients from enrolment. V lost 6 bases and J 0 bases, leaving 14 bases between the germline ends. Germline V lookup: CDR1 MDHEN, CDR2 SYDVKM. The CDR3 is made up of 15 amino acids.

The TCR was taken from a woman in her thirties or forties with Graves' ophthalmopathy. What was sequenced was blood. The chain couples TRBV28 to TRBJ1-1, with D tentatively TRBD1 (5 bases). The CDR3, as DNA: TGTGCCAGCAGCCTTCGGGGCGCGCTGAACACTGAAGCTTTCTTT. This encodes CASSLRGALNTEAFF.